This T cell receptor (beta chain) was found in a study of T cell responses to AZD1222 COVID-19 vaccine. Data came from immunoSEQ multiplex PCR; TCRdb stores just in-frame clones and leaves some out. The sample records 140,000 to 150,000 clones, about 89% being singletons. This CDR3 comprises 15 residues. Germline V gene sequence: CDR1 SGHRS, CDR2 YFSETQ. Trimming left V 1 base short and J 0 bases short, with 8 bases between. This specimen was peripheral blood, taken on day 0 of AZD1222 vaccination. The chain combines TRBV5-1 with TRBJ1-3; tentative D call: TRBD1 (6 bases). The receptor was derived from an adult in good health. The CDR3 sequence: CASSLSGDSGNTIYF. The CDR3 bases are TGCGCCAGCAGCTTGTCAGGGGACTCTGGAAACACCATATATTTT.